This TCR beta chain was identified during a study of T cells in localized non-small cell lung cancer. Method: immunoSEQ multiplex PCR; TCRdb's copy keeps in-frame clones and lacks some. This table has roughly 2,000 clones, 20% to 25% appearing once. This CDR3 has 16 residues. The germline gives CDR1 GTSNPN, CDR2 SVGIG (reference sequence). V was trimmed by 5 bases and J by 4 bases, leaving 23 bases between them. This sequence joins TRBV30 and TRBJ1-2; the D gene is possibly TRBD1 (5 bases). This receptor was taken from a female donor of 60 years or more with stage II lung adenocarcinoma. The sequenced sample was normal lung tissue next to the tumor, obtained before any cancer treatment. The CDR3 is CAWEVGVEGHGYGYTF. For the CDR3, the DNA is TGTGCCTGGGAGGTGGGTGTAGAGGGGCATGGCTATGGCTACACCTTC.